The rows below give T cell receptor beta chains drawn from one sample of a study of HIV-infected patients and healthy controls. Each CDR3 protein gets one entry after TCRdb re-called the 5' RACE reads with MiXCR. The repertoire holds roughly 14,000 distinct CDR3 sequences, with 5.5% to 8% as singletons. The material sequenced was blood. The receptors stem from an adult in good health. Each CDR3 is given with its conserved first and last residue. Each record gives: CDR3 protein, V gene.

CAIAGQGTETQYF,TRBV10-3
CASSPTGTGTRQPQHF,TRBV7-9
CASRLGPATGIQYF,TRBV6-2/TRBV6-3
CASKRLNWGSTDTQYF,TRBV6-5
CASSVGQGLMNTEAFF,TRBV5-8
CASSEHSSGGHFYEQYF,TRBV9
CSARAWGGRSDTQYF,TRBV20-1
CASSDSTSREQFF,TRBV6-4
CASSGTGGQPQHF,TRBV19
CASSLGRGNTEAFF,TRBV7-2
CSATPHYEQYF,TRBV20-1
CASNSLGVPEAFF,TRBV19
CASSLEDRGNEKLFF,TRBV7-9
CASSEAAVNTEAFF,TRBV7-9
CASSLIPTDTQYF,TRBV12-3/TRBV12-4
CASSLVERLQETQYF,TRBV7-9
CSVEGTGSSEKLFF,TRBV29-1
CSVEDPYEAFF,TRBV29-1
CASSRTSGGSDTQYF,TRBV3-1
CASRTGTGSPEQYF,TRBV6-2/TRBV6-3
CASGLAYGYTF,TRBV12-5
CASSFKGQDRSRHEQFF,TRBV7-9
CASRPATDTQYF,TRBV6-6
CASSLLPQGANTEAFF,TRBV12-3/TRBV12-4
CSARGTGRNTGELFF,TRBV20-1
CSARDTQSQGPQHF,TRBV20-1
CSVVPYNEQFF,TRBV29-1
CAISESIAGAKETQYF,TRBV10-3
CASSPPETGELFF,TRBV18
CASSGKGGQPYEQYF,TRBV3-1
CASSQNEGTQYF,TRBV3-1
CASSVTVYGYTF,TRBV12-3/TRBV12-4
CSAGTSGTDTQYF,TRBV20-1
CASSLNPDRVNSPLHF,TRBV4-2
CASSRTGARSEKLFF,TRBV18
CASSPSTGKKSPLHF,TRBV18
CATGGQNNYGYTF,TRBV10-3
CASSRAAVGGADTQYF,TRBV4-1
CASSWTAGDRTNNEQFF,TRBV6-2/TRBV6-3
CSGLRDEGTEAFF,TRBV29-1
CASSQGSGNTIYF,TRBV4-2
CASSPYNGEQYF,TRBV7-2
CASSLDGGAGGAKNIQYF,TRBV7-3
CATSRLAGSYNEQFF,TRBV15
CASSSPTSGFLYNEQFF,TRBV7-2
CASSESGSRGQSSYEQYF,TRBV6-2/TRBV6-3
CASSQFDRGASTDTQYF,TRBV4-3
CASSPPGTPSDTQYF,TRBV5-4
CAISESNGGETQYF,TRBV10-3
CSSQETQYF,TRBV20-1
CASRWGEDSYEQYF,TRBV28
CASSYTGGPYEQYF,TRBV7-2